What follows are 17 T cell receptor beta chains derived from one specimen sequenced in a study of blood T cell repertoires in COVID-19. Repertoires were generated with immunoSEQ multiplex PCR, while TCRdb's copy carries only in-frame clones and drops some. The sample shows roughly 250,000 clones, just under 90% of them seen only once. Sequencing was done on a sample of peripheral blood. These TCRs come from a woman aged 40 to 50 with acute or convalescent COVID-19.

The chain uses TRBV7-3 and TRBJ2-1; 9 bases align to TRBD1. Germline trimming cut 10 bases from V and 7 bases from J; bases unmatched to any gene: 14. The CDR3 sequence is 15 residues long. Germline V gene lookup returns CDR1 SGHTA and CDR2 FQGTGA. Written as DNA, the CDR3 is TGTGCCACCTCGACCGGGACAGGGATGGAGAATGAGCAGTTCTTC. It is translated as CATSTGTGMENEQFF.

The chain is built from TRBV18 and TRBJ1-1; a weak D match, TRBD1 (5 bases). The CDR3 length is 17 residues. Trimming removed 3 bases at V and 2 bases at J, with 19 bases between. Germline values: CDR1 KGHSH, CDR2 LQKENI. The CDR3 bases are TGTGCCAGCTCACCTCAACCAAAGGGGAACAGTAACACTGAAGCTTTCTTT. As protein: CASSPQPKGNSNTEAFF. The variable domain in full, completed from reference TRBV18 and TRBJ1-1, reads NAGVMQNPRHLVRRRGQEARLRCSPMKGHSHVYWYRQLPEEGLKFMVYLQKENIIDESGMPKERFSAEFPKEGPSILRIQQVVRGDSAAYFCASSPQPKGNSNTEAFFGQGTRLTVV.

This chain uses TRBV29-1 with TRBJ2-1; the match to TRBD1 covers 9 bases. Germline CDR1 and CDR2: SQVTM and ANQGSEA. CDR3 length: 13 amino acids. V lost 2 bases and J lost 8; bases outside the gene matches: 4. The CDR3 reads CSVEIGTGYEQFF. The CDR3 DNA follows: TGCAGCGTTGAAATTGGGACAGGGTATGAGCAGTTCTTC.

The table lists this clone with a count of one. V is TRBV11-2 and J is TRBJ2-5; a weak D match, TRBD1 (5 bases). V lost 4 bases to trimming and J lost 5 bases, with 17 bases between them. CDR3 length: 15 amino acids. Germline values: CDR1 SGHAT, CDR2 FQNNGV. CDR3 protein: CASSSRQKSTETQYF. The CDR3 DNA sequence: TGTGCCAGCAGCTCGAGACAGAAATCCACGGAGACCCAGTACTTC. Supplemented by reference TRBV11-2 and TRBJ2-5, the full variable domain reads EAGVAQSPRYKIIEKRQSVAFWCNPISGHATLYWYQQILGQGPKLLIQFQNNGVVDDSQLPKDRFSAERLKGVDSTLKIQPAKLEDSAVYLCASSSRQKSTETQYFGPGTRLLVL.

The CDR3 coding sequence is TGTGCCAGTAGTACGACCCGGGACAGCTCCTATGGCTACACCTTC. Protein sequence: CASSTTRDSSYGYTF. The V gene is TRBV19, the J gene TRBJ1-2; 7 positions match TRBD1. The CDR3 is made up of 15 amino acids. CDR1 is LNHDA and CDR2 is SQIVND in the germline V gene (reference sequence). V lost 4 bases and J lost 4; bases outside the gene matches: 9.

This sequence joins TRBV19 and TRBJ1-5; 7 bases align to TRBD1. Trimming removed 5 bases from V and 2 bases from J; junction bases left unmatched: 9. This CDR3 contains 16 residues. Per germline, CDR1 LNHDA and CDR2 SQIVND (reference sequence). CDR3 sequence: CASSPQTGQRNQPQHF. DNA of the CDR3: TGTGCCAGTAGTCCCCAGACAGGGCAGCGCAATCAGCCCCAGCATTTT. The full variable domain, completed using reference TRBV19 and TRBJ1-5, is DGGITQSPKYLFRKEGQNVTLSCEQNLNHDAMYWYRQDPGQGLRLIYYSQIVNDFQKGDIAEGYSVSREKKESFPLTVTSAQKNPTAFYLCASSPQTGQRNQPQHFGDGTRLSIL.

The rearrangement joins TRBV6-2 or TRBV6-3 to TRBJ2-2; TRBD2 aligns across 11 bases. Trimming at V came to 6 bases and at J to 5 bases, leaving 5 bases not matched to a gene. Germline V lookup: CDR1 MNHEY, CDR2 SVGEGT. This CDR3 spans 15 amino acids. CDR3 DNA: TGTGCCAGCAGCCCGACTAGCGGGGCGACCGGGGAGCTGTTTTTT. This codes for CASSPTSGATGELFF.

The CDR3: CASSLWPTGGSTDTQYF. CDR3 nucleotide sequence: TGTGCCAGCAGTTTATGGCCGACAGGGGGATCCACAGATACGCAGTATTTT. The chain recombines TRBV27 with TRBJ2-3; 9 bases map to TRBD1. J gave up 2 bases and V 1 base, and 7 bases lay outside the gene matches. This CDR3 comprises 17 residues. Germline V gene lookup returns CDR1 MNHEY and CDR2 SMNVEV (reference sequence).

The gene calls are TRBV4-1 and TRBJ2-7, with D possibly being TRBD1 (6 bases). Trimming took off 5 bases at V and 2 bases at J, with 13 bases between the two ends. There are 14 residues in the CDR3. Germline CDR1 reads MGHRA; CDR2 reads YSYEKL. The CDR3 bases are TGCGCCAGCAGCAGAGGGACATTTACCTACGAGCAGTACGTC. It specifies CASSRGTFTYEQYV.

This chain connects TRBV11-2 to TRBJ1-6, with a tentative D call TRBD1 (6 bases). This CDR3 is 15 amino acids long. Germline loops: CDR1 SGHAT, CDR2 FQNNGV. Trimming removed 0 bases from V and 8 bases from J, with 11 bases in between. CDR3 bases: TGTGCCAGCAGCTTAGAGGGCAGGGGTGATTCACCCCTCCACTTT. Amino acid sequence: CASSLEGRGDSPLHF.

This chain joins TRBV5-1 and TRBJ1-3, with a tentative D call TRBD1 (5 bases). CDR1 is SGHRS, CDR2 YFSETQ, per germline. The V end was cut by 4 bases, the J end by 2 bases, with 16 bases between. The CDR3 runs to 16 residues. CDR3 bases: TGCGCCAGCAGCAGGACTCTGGGGGGGACTGGAAACACCATATATTTT. This sequence encodes CASSRTLGGTGNTIYF.

J is TRBJ2-3 and V is TRBV4-1, with D tentatively TRBD2 (6 bases). Trimming removed 0 bases at V and 3 bases at J, with 19 bases between. In germline, CDR1 is MGHRA, CDR2 YSYEKL. This CDR3 spans 18 amino acids. CDR3 sequence: CASSQDAPRGLGTDTQYF. CDR3 DNA: TGCGCCAGCAGCCAAGATGCCCCCCGGGGGTTAGGGACAGATACGCAGTATTTT.

J is TRBJ1-2 and V is TRBV12-3 or TRBV12-4, with D hard to call. V was trimmed by 2 bases and J by 7 bases, leaving 2 bases between them. The CDR3 is 10 residues long. The CDR3 spells CASSLLGYTF. The CDR3 DNA reads as TGTGCCAGCAGTTTACTTGGCTACACCTTC.

The rearrangement links TRBV4-1 to TRBJ1-5; 7 nucleotides match TRBD1. Germline assignment: CDR1 MGHRA and CDR2 YSYEKL. The V gene end was trimmed by 0 bases and the J gene end by 5 bases; junction bases not matched to a gene: 4. The CDR3 length is 15 residues. CDR3: CASSQEGQEHQPQHF. The CDR3 DNA reads as TGCGCCAGCAGCCAAGAAGGACAGGAACATCAGCCCCAGCATTTT.

The chain is built from TRBV2 and TRBJ2-7; 7 nucleotides match TRBD1. The germline V gene has CDR1 SNHLY and CDR2 FYNNEI. The CDR3 extends over 15 amino acids. Losses at the gene ends were 4 bases for V and 2 bases for J; bases not matched to a gene: 8. The CDR3 DNA reads TGTGCCAGCAGTGGAGGGGGACAGATCACCTACGAGCAGTACGTC. Translation: CASSGGGQITYEQYV.

The rearrangement uses TRBV12-3 or TRBV12-4 and TRBJ1-1; 9 bases match TRBD1. J lost 6 bases, V lost 4 bases, and 3 bases had no gene match. The CDR3 runs 13 residues. DNA for the CDR3: TGTGCCAGCAGTTACAGGGGGCAGGCTGAAGCTTTCTTT. As protein: CASSYRGQAEAFF.

A single count supports this clone. The chain carries TRBV25-1 and TRBJ1-2; D possibly corresponds to TRBD1 (5 bases). This CDR3 contains 15 residues. Deletions cut 5 bases from V and 6 bases from J, with 19 bases between. CDR1 and CDR2 from the germline V gene are MGHDK and SYGVNS. The CDR3 region is CASSKRDSTYDGYTF. The CDR3 DNA sequence: TGTGCCAGCAGTAAACGGGACTCTACATACGATGGCTACACCTTC.